These 18 T cell receptor beta chains were all obtained from the same sample, sequenced in a study of shared clonotypes between healthy human individuals. Data came from immunoSEQ multiplex PCR; TCRdb stores just in-frame clones and leaves some out. This sample carries about 980,000 clones, 70% to 85% of them seen once, and the ten largest clones take approximately 1.5%. The sample consisted of memory CD4+ T cells sorted from blood. Sample subset: CD45RA-negative fraction. All receptors come from a young man in good health.

V usage is TRBV2 and J usage is TRBJ1-2; D gene unclear. CDR1 is SNHLY and CDR2 is FYNNEI in the germline V gene. V was cut by 6 bases and J by 5 bases, with 13 bases left in between. CDR3 length: 13 residues. The CDR3, as DNA: TGTGCCAGCAGGCAAGGGTATGGGTATGGCTACACCTTC. Translated, it gives CASRQGYGYGYTF.

V and J are TRBV29-1 and TRBJ1-1; 7 bases match TRBD1. Germline V CDR1 and CDR2: SQVTM, ANQGSEA. The CDR3 consists of 11 residues. V was pared by 3 bases and J by 11 bases, with 6 bases of the junction left unmatched. The CDR3 bases are TGCAGCGTTGAGAGACAGGGCCAGGCTTTCTTT. This translates into CSVERQGQAFF.

The CDR3 DNA sequence: TGTGCCAGCACCCCTAGCGGGCTCTCCTACGAGCAGTACTTC. This encodes CASTPSGLSYEQYF. The chain is built from TRBV6-1 and TRBJ2-7; 8 positions match TRBD2. CDR1 MNHNS and CDR2 SASEGT come from the germline V gene. V was clipped by 7 bases and J by 0 bases; unmatched bases: 5. This CDR3 has 14 amino acids.

V gene TRBV14 combines with J gene TRBJ2-1, with TRBD1 matching over 7 bases. The J segment lost 7 bases and the V segment lost 8 bases, leaving 11 bases of the junction unmatched. Germline values: CDR1 SGHDN, CDR2 FVKESK. This CDR3 contains 14 residues. Written as DNA, the CDR3 is TGTGCCAGCCAGACAGGGAGTCATAGGAATGAGCAGTTCTTC. Residues: CASQTGSHRNEQFF. The full variable domain, rest sourced from reference TRBV14 and TRBJ2-1, is EAGVTQFPSHSVIEKGQTVTLRCDPISGHDNLYWYRRVMGKEIKFLLHFVKESKQDESGMPNNRFLAERTGGTYSTLKVQPAELEDSGVYFCASQTGSHRNEQFFGPGTRLTVL.

The chain has TRBV12-5 and TRBJ1-5, with D unclear. V was trimmed by 4 bases and J by 2 bases, leaving 15 bases between them. CDR3 length: 16 amino acids. Germline loops: CDR1 LGHNT, CDR2 FRNRAP. This chain's CDR3 is CASGSGKSAGNQPQHF. CDR3 DNA sequence: TGTGCTAGTGGTTCCGGAAAGAGCGCAGGCAATCAGCCCCAGCATTTT.

V and J are TRBV5-6 and TRBJ1-2; D perhaps matches TRBD1 (5 bases). This CDR3 spans 15 amino acids. Germline V gene sequence: CDR1 SGHDT, CDR2 YYEEEE. Trimming left V 4 bases short and J 4 bases short, with 17 bases between. CDR3 coding DNA: TGTGCCAGCAGCCCCAGCGCGCAGGGTGCCTATGGCTACACCTTC. Amino acid sequence: CASSPSAQGAYGYTF.

This chain joins TRBV18 and TRBJ2-3, with D unclear. This CDR3 has 13 amino acids. Germline-derived CDR1 and CDR2 are KGHSH and LQKENI. V gave up 3 bases and J gave up 4 bases, with 8 bases separating them. CDR3: CASSPLASDTQYF. The CDR3, as DNA: TGTGCCAGCTCACCGCTGGCTTCAGATACGCAGTATTTT.

The rearrangement links TRBV6-5 to TRBJ2-2, with 7 positions matching TRBD1. The junction had 7 bases not matched to a gene; V was cut back by 6 bases and J by 6 bases. Germline V lookup: CDR1 MNHEY, CDR2 SVGAGI. This CDR3 is built from 14 residues. This CDR3 is CASRITGTAGELFF. Written as DNA, the CDR3 is TGTGCCAGCAGAATCACCGGGACAGCCGGGGAGCTGTTTTTT.

This clone turned up a few times. The V gene is TRBV7-3, the J gene TRBJ2-2; 8 positions match TRBD1. V dropped 5 bases and J dropped 7; count of bases not matched to a gene: 9. The CDR3 runs to 15 residues. Germline CDR1 reads SGHTA; CDR2 reads FQGTGA. The CDR3 here is CASSPTTGAYGELFF. CDR3 nucleotides: TGTGCCAGCAGCCCGACGACAGGGGCCTACGGGGAGCTGTTTTTT.

The chain carries TRBV28 and TRBJ2-3; 8 bases are shared with TRBD2. Germline V gene lookup returns CDR1 MDHEN and CDR2 SYDVKM. The CDR3 runs 17 residues. With 1 base clipped from V and 5 bases from J, the junction kept 11 bases outside the gene matches. CDR3 residues: CASSLLSSGYKGDTQYF. The DNA for the CDR3 is TGTGCCAGCAGTTTATTGTCTAGCGGGTACAAGGGAGATACGCAGTATTTT.

The CDR3 loop is CASSSYEDHEQYF. CDR3 sequence (DNA): TGTGCCAGCAGCTCTTATGAGGACCACGAGCAGTACTTC. The rearrangement joins TRBV5-4 to TRBJ2-7, with no clear D. V lost 3 bases, J lost 5 bases, and 12 bases lay in between. Germline V lookup: CDR1 SGHNT, CDR2 YYREEE (reference sequence). The CDR3 totals 13 residues.

The V and J genes are TRBV30 and TRBJ1-2, with D maybe TRBD1 (5 bases). The CDR3 consists of 14 residues. Trimming removed 0 bases from V and 7 bases from J, with 15 bases in between. CDR1 and CDR2 (germline): GTSNPN, SVGIG (reference sequence). CDR3: CAWSVQVGLLGYTF. The CDR3 DNA is TGTGCCTGGAGTGTACAGGTGGGACTTCTTGGCTACACCTTC.

This rearrangement joins TRBV6-6 to TRBJ1-4, with D uncertain. CDR3 length: 15 amino acids. The germline CDR1 and CDR2 sequences are MNHNY and SVGAGI (reference sequence). V lost 6 bases, J lost 0 bases, and 11 bases lay in between. The CDR3 nucleotides are TGTGCCAGCAGGCCCCGGCTTGCAACTAATGAAAAACTGTTTTTT. Translated: CASRPRLATNEKLFF.

The gene calls are TRBV18 and TRBJ1-1; D unresolved. The length of the CDR3 is 13 residues. The V end lost 3 bases, the J end lost 0 bases, and 5 bases lay between the germline ends. Per germline, CDR1 KGHSH and CDR2 LQKENI. The DNA for the CDR3 is TGTGCCAGCTCACCCTCAGTGAACACTGAAGCTTTCTTT. This codes for CASSPSVNTEAFF.

J is TRBJ1-2 and V is TRBV5-6, with TRBD1 matching 10 bases. Germline V CDR1 and CDR2: SGHDT, YYEEEE. V gave up 5 bases and J gave up 7 bases; unmatched junction bases: 8. There are 14 residues in the CDR3. The CDR3 here is CASSWTGGTGGYTF. CDR3 bases: TGTGCCAGCAGTTGGACAGGGGGAACGGGTGGCTACACCTTC.

The chain joins TRBV6-5 to TRBJ1-2; D possibly corresponds to TRBD1 (6 bases). Germline CDR1 and CDR2: MNHEY and SVGAGI. The CDR3 is 15 residues long. Trimming took 0 bases from V and 0 from J, leaving 8 bases between them. The CDR3: CASSYSGATNYGYTF. DNA of the CDR3: TGTGCCAGCAGTTACTCGGGGGCCACTAACTATGGCTACACCTTC.

The chain recombines TRBV7-9 with TRBJ2-5; unclear D gene. The CDR3 covers 12 residues. Germline V gene sequence: CDR1 SEHNR, CDR2 FQNEAQ (reference sequence). The V and J ends lost 6 bases and 0 bases respectively, with 5 bases between them. Here the CDR3 DNA reads TGTGCCAGCAGTCTGTACCAAGAGACCCAGTACTTC. Translation: CASSLYQETQYF.

The chain links TRBV19 to TRBJ1-5; weak D call: TRBD1 (5 bases). Germline V CDR1 and CDR2: LNHDA, SQIVND (reference sequence). V was clipped by 2 bases and J by 9 bases, with 17 bases between them. This CDR3 region has 15 residues. CDR3: CASSITPGSGGPQHF. The CDR3 coding sequence is TGTGCCAGTAGTATAACTCCCGGGTCGGGGGGGCCCCAGCATTTT.